This TCR beta chain was recorded in a study of shared clonotypes between healthy human individuals. Overall study findings and caveats: The represented genetic and exposure-history diversity was limited by the small number of donors.

The CDR3 length is 15 residues. V lost 4 bases to trimming and J lost 4 bases, with 13 bases between them. Germline V gene lookup returns CDR1 MNHNY and CDR2 SVGAGI (reference sequence). A word on this clone: Its antigen is not identified.

Recent acute infections and vaccinations were absent in the healthy HIV-negative adult donors. Several immunoSEQ plates held equal portions of the genomic DNA taken from each subset. Sequencing used immunoSEQ multiplex PCR; TCRdb keeps in-frame clones, though not all of them. The table shows fewer than 600,000 clones, with roughly four fifths occurring only once. The sequence derives from a middle-aged woman in good health. Some clones in this sample may be carry-over from other donors' samples. The specimen was PBMCs. The V call is TRBV6-6, the J call TRBJ2-2; the D gene is possibly TRBD1 (6 bases). CDR3 amino acids: CASSFTRDITGELFF. Written as DNA, the CDR3 is TGTGCCAGCAGTTTCACCCGGGACATCACCGGGGAGCTGTTTTTT.